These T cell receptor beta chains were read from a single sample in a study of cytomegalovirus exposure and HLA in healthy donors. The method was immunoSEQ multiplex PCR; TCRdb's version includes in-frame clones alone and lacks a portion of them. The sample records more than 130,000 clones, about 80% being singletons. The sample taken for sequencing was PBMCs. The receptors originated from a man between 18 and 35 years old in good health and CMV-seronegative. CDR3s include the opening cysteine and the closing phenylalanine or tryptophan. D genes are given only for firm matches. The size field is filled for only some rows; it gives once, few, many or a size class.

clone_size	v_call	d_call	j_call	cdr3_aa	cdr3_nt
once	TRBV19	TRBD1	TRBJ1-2	CASSTRTGANYGYTF	TGTGCCAGTAGTACAAGGACAGGGGCTAACTATGGCTACACCTTC
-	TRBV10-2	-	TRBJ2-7	CASRDGRNEQYF	TGCGCCAGCCGCGATGGGCGAAACGAGCAGTACTTC
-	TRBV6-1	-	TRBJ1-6	CASSEGDTYNSPLHF	TGCGCCAGCAGTGAAGGGGACACCTATAATTCACCCCTCCACTTT
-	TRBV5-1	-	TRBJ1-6	CASSIMTREDSPLHF	TGCGCCAGCAGCATAATGACCCGGGAAGATTCACCCCTCCACTTT
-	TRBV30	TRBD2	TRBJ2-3	CAWRTSGSADTQYF	TGTGCCTGGAGGACTAGCGGGAGCGCAGATACGCAGTATTTT
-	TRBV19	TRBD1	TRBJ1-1	CASSSDRAGEAFF	TGTGCCAGTAGTTCCGACAGGGCGGGTGAAGCTTTCTTT
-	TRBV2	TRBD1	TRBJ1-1	CASSPRTGGTEAFF	TGTGCCAGCAGTCCCCGGACAGGGGGCACTGAAGCTTTCTTT
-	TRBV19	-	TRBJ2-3	CASSKQGGTDTQYF	TGTGCCAGTAGTAAACAGGGGGGGACAGATACGCAGTATTTT
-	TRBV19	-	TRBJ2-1	CASGRTTYNEQFF	TGTGCCTCGGGGAGGACGACCTACAATGAGCAGTTCTTC
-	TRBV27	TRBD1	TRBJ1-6	CATRTGGSPLHF	TGTGCCACCAGGACAGGGGGTTCACCCCTCCACTTT
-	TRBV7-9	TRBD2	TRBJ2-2	CASRPASGANTGELFF	TGTGCCAGCAGGCCGGCTAGCGGGGCGAACACCGGGGAGCTGTTTTTT
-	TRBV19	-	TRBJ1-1	CASSMLLANTEAFF	TGTGCCAGTAGTATGTTATTAGCGAACACTGAAGCTTTCTTT
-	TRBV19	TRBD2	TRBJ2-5	CASSLEGTIQYF	TGTGCCAGTAGCCTTGAAGGGACTATCCAGTACTTC
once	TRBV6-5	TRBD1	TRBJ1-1	CASNYNRGGPEAFF	TGTGCCAGCAACTATAACAGGGGGGGCCCTGAAGCTTTCTTT
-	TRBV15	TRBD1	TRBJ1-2	CATSWRQGNYGYTF	TGTGCCACCAGCTGGAGACAGGGGAACTATGGCTACACCTTC
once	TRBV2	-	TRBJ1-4	CASRVEQSVNEKLFF	TGTGCCAGCAGGGTGGAACAGTCTGTTAATGAAAAACTGTTTTTT
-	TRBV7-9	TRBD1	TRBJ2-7	CASSLSRTGIHEQYF	TGTGCCAGCAGCTTATCCCGGACAGGGATCCACGAGCAGTACTTC
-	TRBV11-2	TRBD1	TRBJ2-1	CASSSYIGTGSYNEQFF	TGTGCCAGCAGCTCTTATATCGGGACAGGCTCCTACAATGAGCAGTTCTTC
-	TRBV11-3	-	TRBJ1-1	CASSFGNTEAFF	TGTGCCAGCAGCTTCGGGAACACTGAAGCTTTCTTT